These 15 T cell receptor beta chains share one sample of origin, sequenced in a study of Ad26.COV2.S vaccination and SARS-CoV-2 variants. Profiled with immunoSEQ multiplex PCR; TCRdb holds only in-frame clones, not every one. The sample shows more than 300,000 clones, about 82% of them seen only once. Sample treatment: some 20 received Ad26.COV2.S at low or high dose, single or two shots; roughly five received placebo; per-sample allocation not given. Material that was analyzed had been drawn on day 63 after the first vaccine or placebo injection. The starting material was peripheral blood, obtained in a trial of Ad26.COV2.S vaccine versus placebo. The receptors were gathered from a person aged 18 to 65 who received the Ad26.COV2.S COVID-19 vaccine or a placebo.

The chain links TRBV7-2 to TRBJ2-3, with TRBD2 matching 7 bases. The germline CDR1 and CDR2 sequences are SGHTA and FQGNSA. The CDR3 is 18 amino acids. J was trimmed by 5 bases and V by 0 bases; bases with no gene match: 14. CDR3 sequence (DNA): TGTGCCAGCAGCTTAGCACCAACTTCTCGGGGGGTGGAAGATACGCAGTATTTT. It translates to CASSLAPTSRGVEDTQYF.

CDR3 sequence (DNA): TGTGCCAGCAGACCAAGACTAGCGGGGGTGGAGACCCAGTACTTC. It codes for CASRPRLAGVETQYF. This chain joins TRBV7-2 and TRBJ2-5, with 12 bases matching TRBD2. Germline CDR1 is SGHTA and CDR2 is FQGNSA. The CDR3 extends over 15 amino acids. The V and J ends lost 6 bases and 5 bases, in that order; junction bases with no gene match: 7.

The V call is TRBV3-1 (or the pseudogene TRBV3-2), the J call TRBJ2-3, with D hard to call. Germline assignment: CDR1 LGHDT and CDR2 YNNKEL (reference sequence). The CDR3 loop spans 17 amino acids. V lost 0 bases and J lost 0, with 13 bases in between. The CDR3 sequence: CASSQDVNYPSTDTQYF. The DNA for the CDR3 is TGTGCCAGCAGCCAAGACGTAAATTACCCAAGCACAGATACGCAGTATTTT.

CDR3 sequence reads: CAISDGQGSPLHF. The CDR3 bases are TGTGCCATCAGTGACGGGCAGGGTTCACCCCTCCACTTT. The rearrangement links TRBV10-3 to TRBJ1-6; D is possibly TRBD1 (5 bases). The CDR3 is 13 residues long. The V gene's germline CDR1 is ENHRY and CDR2 SYGVKD. Trimming took off 3 bases at V and 9 bases at J, with 9 bases between the two ends.

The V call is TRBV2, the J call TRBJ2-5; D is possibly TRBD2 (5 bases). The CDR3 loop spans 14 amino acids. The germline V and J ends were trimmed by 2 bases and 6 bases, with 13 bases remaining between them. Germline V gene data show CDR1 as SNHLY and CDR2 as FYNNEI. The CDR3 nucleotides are TGTGCCAGCAGTGAAAACACTAGAGGGCAGACCCAGTACTTC. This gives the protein CASSENTRGQTQYF.

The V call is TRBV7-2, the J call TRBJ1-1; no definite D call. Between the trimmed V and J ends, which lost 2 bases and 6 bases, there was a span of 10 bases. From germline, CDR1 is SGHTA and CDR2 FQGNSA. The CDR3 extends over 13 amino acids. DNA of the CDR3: TGTGCCAGCAGCTTAAGGAGGCAGCCTGAAGCTTTCTTT. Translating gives CASSLRRQPEAFF. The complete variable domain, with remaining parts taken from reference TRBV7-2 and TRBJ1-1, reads GAGVSQSPSNKVTEKGKDVELRCDPISGHTALYWYRQSLGQGLEFLIYFQGNSAPDKSGLPSDRFSAERTGGSVSTLTIQRTQQEDSAVYLCASSLRRQPEAFFGQGTRLTVV.

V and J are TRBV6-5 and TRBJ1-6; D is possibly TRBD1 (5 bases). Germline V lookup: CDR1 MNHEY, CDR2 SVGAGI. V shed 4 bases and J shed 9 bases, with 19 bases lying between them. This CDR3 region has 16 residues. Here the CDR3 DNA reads TGTGCCAGCAGTTCGGGCAGGCCGACTAGGGGTTCACCCCTCCACTTT. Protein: CASSSGRPTRGSPLHF.

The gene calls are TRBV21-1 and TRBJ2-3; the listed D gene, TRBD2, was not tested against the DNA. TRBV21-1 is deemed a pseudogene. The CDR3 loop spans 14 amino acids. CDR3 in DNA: TGTGCCAGCAGCTTTCCGGGACTAGCGGGGGGGGAGTATTTT. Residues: CASSFPGLAGGEYF.

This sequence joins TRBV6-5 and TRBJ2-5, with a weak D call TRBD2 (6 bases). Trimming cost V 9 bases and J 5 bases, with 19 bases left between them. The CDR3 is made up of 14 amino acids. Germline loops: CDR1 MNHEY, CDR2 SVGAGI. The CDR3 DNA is TGTGCCAGGGGGGGACCGCGCCCCCCCGAGACCCAGTACTTC. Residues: CARGGPRPPETQYF.

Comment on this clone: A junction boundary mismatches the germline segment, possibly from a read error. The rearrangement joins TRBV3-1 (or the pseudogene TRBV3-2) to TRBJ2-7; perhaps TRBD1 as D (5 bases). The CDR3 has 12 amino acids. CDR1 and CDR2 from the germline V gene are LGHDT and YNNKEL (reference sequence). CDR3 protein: CASSQVGAAPSF. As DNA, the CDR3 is TGTGCCAGCAGCCAAGTTGGGGCAGCCCCGAGCTTC.

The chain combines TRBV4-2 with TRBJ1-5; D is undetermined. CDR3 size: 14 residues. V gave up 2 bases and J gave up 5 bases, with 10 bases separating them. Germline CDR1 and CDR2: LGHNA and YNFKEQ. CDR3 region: CASSQLDRDQPQHF. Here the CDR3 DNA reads TGTGCCAGCAGCCAACTGGACCGTGATCAGCCCCAGCATTTT.

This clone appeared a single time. In DNA, the CDR3 is TGTGCCATCAGTCTACTGGGACAGGGCACAGATACGCAGTATTTT. This sequence encodes CAISLLGQGTDTQYF. The genes are TRBV10-3 and TRBJ2-3; 8 bases map to TRBD1. Germline V gives CDR1 ENHRY, CDR2 SYGVKD. CDR3 length equals 15 residues. With 5 bases clipped from V and 1 base from J, the junction kept 5 bases outside the gene matches.

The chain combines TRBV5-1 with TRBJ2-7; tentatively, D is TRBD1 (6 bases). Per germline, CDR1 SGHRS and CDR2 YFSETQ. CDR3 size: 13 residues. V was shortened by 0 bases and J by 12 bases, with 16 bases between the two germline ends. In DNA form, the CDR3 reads TGCGCCAGCAGCTTGGCCCCAGGGGAAAAGCGGTACTTC. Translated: CASSLAPGEKRYF.

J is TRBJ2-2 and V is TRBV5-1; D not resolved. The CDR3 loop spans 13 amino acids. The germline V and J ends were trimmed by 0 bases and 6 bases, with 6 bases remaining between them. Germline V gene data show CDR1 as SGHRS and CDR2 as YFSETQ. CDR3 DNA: TGCGCCAGCAGCTTGGCCGTTCCCGGGGAGCTGTTTTTT. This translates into CASSLAVPGELFF.

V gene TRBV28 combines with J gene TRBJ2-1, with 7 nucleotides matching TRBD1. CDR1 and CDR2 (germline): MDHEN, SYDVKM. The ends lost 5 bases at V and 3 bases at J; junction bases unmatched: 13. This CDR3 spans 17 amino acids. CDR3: CASSRSRTGDFYNEQFF. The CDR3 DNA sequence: TGTGCCAGCAGTCGATCAAGGACAGGCGATTTCTACAATGAGCAGTTCTTC. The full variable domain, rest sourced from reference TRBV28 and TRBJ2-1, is DVKVTQSSRYLVKRTGEKVFLECVQDMDHENMFWYRQDPGLGLRLIYFSYDVKMKEKGDIPEGYSVSREKKERFSLILESASTNQTSMYLCASSRSRTGDFYNEQFFGPGTRLTVL.